This entry lists 10 T cell receptor beta chains sequenced from one sample in a study of blood T cell repertoires in COVID-19. Method: immunoSEQ multiplex PCR; TCRdb's copy keeps in-frame clones and lacks some. The profile shows over 85,000 clones, over 70% of them singletons. Input material: peripheral blood. These receptors originate from a man between 65 and 80 years old with acute or convalescent COVID-19.

The V call is TRBV27, the J call TRBJ2-3, with a possible D match to TRBD1 (5 bases). Germline lookup yields CDR1 MNHEY and CDR2 SMNVEV (reference sequence). The V gene lost 0 bases and the J gene lost 2 bases, with 18 bases spanning the gap. The CDR3 totals 18 residues. This CDR3 is CASSLSTRTGGATDTQYF. Written as DNA, the CDR3 is TGTGCCAGCAGTTTATCGACACGGACCGGTGGGGCCACAGATACGCAGTATTTT.

The chain combines TRBV5-6 with TRBJ2-3; 12 bases line up with TRBD2. With 1 base clipped from V and 2 bases from J, the junction kept 2 bases outside the gene matches. This CDR3 spans 16 amino acids. The germline gives CDR1 SGHDT, CDR2 YYEEEE. CDR3 DNA sequence: TGTGCCAGCAGCTTGCTAGCGGGAGGGATCACAGATACGCAGTATTTT. Its protein is CASSLLAGGITDTQYF.

This clone was detected a few times. This chain links TRBV5-4 with TRBJ2-7, with 7 bases identical to TRBD2. The CDR3 sequence is 16 residues long. The V gene's germline CDR1 is SGHNT and CDR2 YYREEE (reference sequence). Losses at the gene ends were 4 bases for V and 0 bases for J; bases not matched to a gene: 10. The CDR3 region is CASSPGRTRSSYEQYF. CDR3 DNA: TGTGCCAGCAGCCCGGGGCGGACTAGGAGCTCCTACGAGCAGTACTTC.

This sequence joins TRBV10-3 and TRBJ1-5; a possible D gene is TRBD1 (6 bases). V lost 1 base and J 4 bases, leaving 11 bases between the germline ends. Germline lookup yields CDR1 ENHRY and CDR2 SYGVKD. The CDR3 covers 15 residues. The CDR3 sequence: CAISELGGGNQPQHF. DNA of the CDR3: TGTGCCATCAGTGAGTTAGGGGGGGGAAATCAGCCCCAGCATTTT.

The table lists this clone with a few counts. V is TRBV4-1 and J is TRBJ2-1; D is perhaps TRBD2 (5 bases). This CDR3 is built from 12 residues. V dropped 0 bases and J dropped 15 bases, with 12 bases sitting between them. Germline V gene data show CDR1 as MGHRA and CDR2 as YSYEKL. The CDR3 protein is CASSQDRGSPFF. In DNA, the CDR3 is TGCGCCAGCAGCCAAGATCGCGGGTCCCCGTTCTTC.

The gene calls are TRBV4-3 and TRBJ1-2, with TRBD1 as a possible D gene (5 bases). V was clipped by 1 base and J by 2 bases, with 11 bases between them. The CDR3 extends over 15 amino acids. The V gene's germline CDR1 is LGHNA and CDR2 YSLEER. The CDR3 nucleotides read TGCGCCAGCAGCCAAGTCAGGGCACCAAACTATGGCTACACCTTC. It yields the protein CASSQVRAPNYGYTF.

J is TRBJ2-7 and V is TRBV6-5, with TRBD1 matching 8 bases. With 0 bases clipped from V and 4 bases from J, the junction kept 8 bases outside the gene matches. Germline V CDR1 and CDR2: MNHEY, SVGAGI. This CDR3 contains 16 residues. CDR3 in amino acids: CASSYSVPGQAYEQYF. Written as DNA, the CDR3 is TGTGCCAGCAGTTACTCTGTCCCGGGACAGGCTTACGAGCAGTACTTC.

This clone was counted a few times. V and J are TRBV9 and TRBJ2-1, with TRBD1 matching 7 bases. J was trimmed by 3 bases and V by 4 bases; bases with no gene match: 7. The CDR3 covers 15 residues. Germline V CDR1 and CDR2: SGDLS, YYNGEE. In DNA, the CDR3 is TGTGCCAGCAGCTCTAGGACAGGTTTCTACAATGAGCAGTTCTTC. Amino acid sequence: CASSSRTGFYNEQFF.

This chain links TRBV5-1 with TRBJ1-1; the match to TRBD1 covers 8 bases. This CDR3 is 16 amino acids long. V gave up 3 bases and J gave up 1 base; unmatched junction bases: 8. CDR1 and CDR2 from the germline V gene are SGHRS and YFSETQ. CDR3 sequence (DNA): TGCGCCAGCAGCTCCGCCCCCGGGACAGGGAACACTGAAGCTTTCTTT. Translating it yields CASSSAPGTGNTEAFF.

The sample holds a few counts of this clone. V is TRBV7-9 and J is TRBJ1-5, with D perhaps matching TRBD1 (6 bases). CDR3 size: 17 residues. V shed 3 bases and J shed 0 bases, with 15 bases lying between them. The V gene's germline CDR1 is SEHNR and CDR2 FQNEAQ (reference sequence). The CDR3: CASSLGVTGSSNQPQHF. CDR3 bases: TGTGCCAGCAGCTTGGGCGTCACAGGGAGTAGCAATCAGCCCCAGCATTTT. The full variable domain, with the rest looked up from reference TRBV7-9 and TRBJ1-5, is DTGVSQNPRHKITKRGQNVTFRCDPISEHNRLYWYRQTLGQGPEFLTYFQNEAQLEKSRLLSDRFSAERPKGSFSTLEIQRTEQGDSAMYLCASSLGVTGSSNQPQHFGDGTRLSIL.